One sample yielded the 11 T cell receptor beta chains listed below, sequenced in a study of blood T cell repertoires in COVID-19. Here immunoSEQ multiplex PCR was the method, and the copy in TCRdb shows in-frame clones only, minus some. The table includes 140,000 to 150,000 clones, roughly 79% detected once. The sample comprised peripheral blood. The receptors were gathered from a human donor with acute or convalescent COVID-19. The donor label of this sample is uncertain.

This chain connects TRBV18 to TRBJ2-1; D is perhaps TRBD2 (5 bases). Trimming took 3 bases from V and 8 from J, leaving 20 bases between them. There are 16 residues in the CDR3. The germline gives CDR1 KGHSH, CDR2 LQKENI. The DNA for the CDR3 is TGTGCCAGCTCACCGGGATTGGAAACGGGGTTCGATGAGCAGTTCTTC. As protein: CASSPGLETGFDEQFF. Variable domain in full (rest from reference TRBV18 and TRBJ2-1): NAGVMQNPRHLVRRRGQEARLRCSPMKGHSHVYWYRQLPEEGLKFMVYLQKENIIDESGMPKERFSAEFPKEGPSILRIQQVVRGDSAAYFCASSPGLETGFDEQFFGPGTRLTVL.

The chain has TRBV5-6 and TRBJ2-1; D might be TRBD2 (6 bases). There are 18 residues in the CDR3. Trimming removed 0 bases from V and 8 bases from J, with 24 bases in between. Germline V gives CDR1 SGHDT, CDR2 YYEEEE. CDR3 bases: TGTGCCAGCAGCTTGGGTGCTGTCCCAGGGAGGAAAGGCGATGAGCAGTTCTTC. Its translation: CASSLGAVPGRKGDEQFF.

The J gene is TRBJ1-5, the V gene TRBV9; TRBD1 matches 9 bases. CDR1 SGDLS and CDR2 YYNGEE come from the germline V gene. J was trimmed by 3 bases and V by 0 bases; bases with no gene match: 1. CDR3 length: 15 residues. Here the CDR3 DNA reads TGTGCCAGCAGCGTAGGGGACAGGGCCAATCAGCCCCAGCATTTT. This encodes CASSVGDRANQPQHF.

The chain uses TRBV2 and TRBJ1-2, with a possible D match to TRBD1 (5 bases). The CDR3 sequence is 12 residues long. Trimming left V 7 bases short and J 10 bases short, with 16 bases between. Germline CDR1 reads SNHLY; CDR2 reads FYNNEI. The chain's CDR3 is CASTQRGGTYTF. The CDR3 DNA reads as TGTGCCAGCACCCAGCGGGGGGGAACCTACACCTTC.

This rearrangement joins TRBV5-1 to TRBJ1-2; weak D call: TRBD1 (6 bases). In germline, CDR1 is SGHRS, CDR2 YFSETQ. The ends were cut back, 4 bases at V and 0 bases at J, with 16 bases in the middle. The length of the CDR3 is 16 residues. CDR3 DNA: TGCGCCAGCAGCGAGGGACACAAAAAAGCTAACTATGGCTACACCTTC. Protein product: CASSEGHKKANYGYTF.

J is TRBJ1-6 and V is TRBV20-1; maybe TRBD1 (5 bases). The V end lost 3 bases, the J end lost 0 bases, and 15 bases lay between the germline ends. The CDR3 is 17 amino acids. Germline-derived CDR1 and CDR2 are DFQATT and SNEGSKA (reference sequence). The CDR3 coding sequence is TGCAGTGCTAGTCTCATCGGGGGTAACTCCTATAATTCACCCCTCCACTTT. Its protein is CSASLIGGNSYNSPLHF.

The V call is TRBV15, the J call TRBJ2-7; 7 bases are a match to TRBD2. The CDR3 runs 14 residues. V lost 3 bases, J lost 3 bases, and 5 bases stayed unmatched. From germline, CDR1 is LNHNV and CDR2 YYDKDF (reference sequence). The DNA of the CDR3 is TGTGCCACCAGCAGCCAGCGGGGAGGCTACGAGCAGTACTTC. Translating it yields CATSSQRGGYEQYF. Combining the CDR3 with reference TRBV15 and TRBJ2-7 gives the whole variable domain DAMVIQNPRYQVTQFGKPVTLSCSQTLNHNVMYWYQQKSSQAPKLLFHYYDKDFNNEADTPDNFQSRRPNTSFCFLDIRSPGLGDTAMYLCATSSQRGGYEQYFGPGTRLTVT.

The CDR3 spells CAISGAGGIVDGYTF. The CDR3 DNA reads as TGTGCCATCAGTGGAGCCGGGGGAATCGTAGATGGCTACACCTTC. The J gene is TRBJ1-2, the V gene TRBV10-3, with D perhaps matching TRBD1 (5 bases). The V end was cut by 4 bases, the J end by 6 bases, with 18 bases between. The CDR3 sequence is 15 residues long. Germline loops: CDR1 ENHRY, CDR2 SYGVKD.

The chain employs TRBV7-9 and TRBJ2-1; the D gene is possibly TRBD2 (6 bases). The length of the CDR3 is 17 residues. Germline CDR1 reads SEHNR; CDR2 reads FQNEAQ (reference sequence). V was pared by 3 bases and J by 7 bases, with 22 bases between. The CDR3 protein is CASSFLPKLGGRNEQFF. CDR3 DNA: TGTGCCAGCAGCTTTCTTCCAAAGTTGGGGGGACGGAATGAGCAGTTCTTC.

V and J are TRBV5-1 and TRBJ1-2; TRBD1 is a possible D gene (5 bases). This CDR3 has 15 amino acids. Trimming removed 0 bases from V and 8 bases from J, with 17 bases in between. CDR1 SGHRS and CDR2 YFSETQ come from the germline V gene. CDR3 residues: CASSLELAGYSGYTF. The CDR3 DNA reads as TGCGCCAGCAGCTTGGAACTTGCAGGGTACAGCGGCTACACCTTC.

The chain is built from TRBV5-6 and TRBJ1-2; no clear D gene. V dropped 4 bases and J dropped 0 bases, with 13 bases sitting between them. The CDR3 is made up of 15 amino acids. The V gene's germline CDR1 is SGHDT and CDR2 YYEEEE. The CDR3, as DNA: TGTGCCAGCAGCGGAGGAACGGAATCTAACTATGGCTACACCTTC. It yields the protein CASSGGTESNYGYTF.